The 24 T cell receptor beta chains in this list originate from one sample, sequenced in a study of T cells after yellow fever vaccination (dated by TCRdb to between 2018 and 2021). Library prep was done by 5' RACE. The data were produced on an Illumina HiSeq 2500. The public reads were reprocessed in TCRdb via fastp at Q25 and MiXCR, keeping in-frame beta chains. Rows are unified per CDR3 protein, each entry keeping the most common DNA and genes. This sample has about 20,000 distinct CDR3 sequences in its table, and approximately 5.2% of those were observed once. In total, the top ten clones hold 20% of the sample. Taken with the paper, the label for treatment or condition translates to: live attenuated yellow fever vaccine strain. Material: PBMCs, either bulk or a sorted T-cell subset (CD4+, CD8+, memory, or dextramer-sorted; not recorded which), obtained approximately 47 days after the first yellow fever vaccination. The receptors derive from a man aged 18 to 35 who received the YFV17D yellow fever vaccine.

This clonotype was observed at least ten times. The chain is built from TRBV5-1 and TRBJ2-1; 7 positions agree with TRBD1. The CDR3 is 14 residues long. Trimming removed 4 bases from V and 9 bases from J; junction bases left unmatched: 10. Looked up from germline, CDR1 is SGHRS and CDR2 is YFSETQ. The CDR3 is CASSVGQLKGEQFF. The CDR3 DNA reads as TGCGCCAGCAGCGTGGGACAGCTCAAAGGTGAGCAGTTCTTC.

There are many counts of this clonotype. The gene calls are TRBV11-1 and TRBJ2-1; 7 bases fit TRBD2. The CDR3 is made up of 14 amino acids. CDR1 and CDR2 from the germline V gene are SGHAT and FQDESV (reference sequence). Trimming removed 4 bases from V and 1 base from J; junction bases left unmatched: 1. The CDR3 loop is CASSSGGSYNEQFF. DNA for the CDR3: TGTGCCAGCAGCTCCGGGGGGTCCTACAATGAGCAGTTCTTC.

The rearrangement links TRBV20-1 to TRBJ2-3, with D perhaps TRBD2 (6 bases). V was cut by 3 bases and J by 2 bases, with 15 bases left in between. CDR3 length: 15 residues. Germline CDR1 reads DFQATT; CDR2 reads SNEGSKA (reference sequence). The CDR3 is CSASAFLRDTDTQYF. CDR3 DNA: TGCAGTGCTAGTGCCTTTTTGCGGGACACAGATACGCAGTATTTT.

This clonotype has a count of ten or more. V usage is TRBV5-1 and J usage is TRBJ2-2; the match to TRBD1 covers 8 bases. CDR1 and CDR2 from the germline V gene are SGHRS and YFSETQ. The CDR3 covers 15 residues. The J segment lost 2 bases and the V segment lost 4 bases, leaving 4 bases of the junction unmatched. The CDR3 bases are TGCGCCAGCAGCAGGGGACAGGCCAACACCGGGGAGCTGTTTTTT. Its protein product is CASSRGQANTGELFF.

This clonotype was counted many times. V is TRBV11-2 and J is TRBJ2-2; D unclear. From germline, CDR1 is SGHAT and CDR2 FQNNGV. The CDR3 runs to 12 residues. V was shortened by 2 bases and J by 5 bases, with 3 bases between the two germline ends. The CDR3: CASSLLTGELFF. Written as DNA, the CDR3 is TGTGCCAGCAGCTTATTAACCGGGGAGCTGTTTTTT.

This clonotype was counted many times. The chain joins TRBV7-3 to TRBJ2-5; D not resolved. The V end was cut by 5 bases, the J end by 2 bases, with 6 bases between. The germline gives CDR1 SGHTA, CDR2 FQGTGA. CDR3 size: 12 residues. Here the CDR3 DNA reads TGTGCCAGCAGCCCCGGACAAGAGACCCAGTACTTC. As protein: CASSPGQETQYF. Full variable domain (remainder filled in from reference TRBV7-3 and TRBJ2-5): GAGVSQTPSNKVTEKGKYVELRCDPISGHTALYWYRQSLGQGPEFLIYFQGTGAADDSGLPNDRFFAVRPEGSVSTLKIQRTERGDSAVYLCASSPGQETQYFGPGTRLLVL.

The J gene is TRBJ1-1, the V gene TRBV4-2; D uncertain. CDR3 length: 12 amino acids. The germline V gene has CDR1 LGHNA and CDR2 YNFKEQ. The V end lost 4 bases, the J end lost 6 bases, and 9 bases lay between the germline ends. The CDR3: CASSPVGSEAFF. DNA of the CDR3: TGTGCCAGCAGCCCCGTAGGCTCTGAAGCTTTCTTT.

This clonotype was seen repeatedly, ten times or more. The rearrangement joins TRBV12-3 or TRBV12-4 to TRBJ2-5; tentative D call: TRBD2 (5 bases). Trimming took off 4 bases at V and 5 bases at J, with 11 bases between the two ends. The CDR3 spans 13 residues. CDR3: CASSSNSVETQYF. CDR3 nucleotides: TGTGCCAGCAGTTCAAATAGCGTGGAGACCCAGTACTTC.

This clonotype came up many times. The rearrangement uses TRBV12-3 or TRBV12-4 and TRBJ1-5, with D possibly TRBD1 on 6 matching bases. The CDR3 length is 16 residues. Trimming took off 4 bases at V and 7 bases at J, with 20 bases between the two ends. The CDR3 sequence is CASSSTGGGAGQPQHF. CDR3 coding DNA: TGTGCCAGCAGTTCGACCGGGGGGGGCGCGGGGCAGCCCCAGCATTTT.

This clonotype appeared many times. CDR3 coding DNA: TGTGCCAGCGGGACAGGGGACTACGAGCAGTACTTC. This codes for CASGTGDYEQYF. The chain couples TRBV9 to TRBJ2-7, with TRBD1 matching 10 bases. The CDR3 is 12 residues long. Looked up from germline, CDR1 is SGDLS and CDR2 is YYNGEE. The V segment lost 7 bases and the J segment 3 bases; nucleotides outside the gene matches: 1.

This clonotype has at least ten counts. This chain links TRBV6-4 with TRBJ2-1, with 7 bases that match TRBD2. Unmatched junction bases numbered 6, after V lost 2 bases and J lost 5 bases. This CDR3 contains 15 residues. Germline-derived CDR1 and CDR2 are MRHNA and SNTAGT. The CDR3 loop is CASSDGEGVHNEQFF. The CDR3 nucleotides are TGTGCCAGCAGTGACGGGGAGGGAGTGCACAATGAGCAGTTCTTC.

This clonotype showed up many times. For the CDR3, the DNA is TGCGCCAGCAGCTTGGATCCGGGACTAGCAACAGATACGCAGTATTTT. Translated, it gives CASSLDPGLATDTQYF. This sequence joins TRBV5-1 and TRBJ2-3, with 9 bases identical to TRBD2. The CDR3 consists of 16 residues. CDR1 and CDR2 (germline): SGHRS, YFSETQ. Trimming removed 0 bases from V and 3 bases from J; junction bases left unmatched: 5.

There are many counts of this clonotype. The chain combines TRBV18 with TRBJ2-7, with a weak D call TRBD1 (7 bases). V was shortened by 2 bases and J by 4 bases, with 15 bases between the two germline ends. CDR3 length equals 15 residues. Germline CDR1 KGHSH, CDR2 LQKENI. The DNA of the CDR3 is TGTGCCAGCTCACCAACTTTCCAGGGGGGTTACGAGCAGTACTTC. It translates to CASSPTFQGGYEQYF.

This clonotype was seen many times. The chain employs TRBV7-9 and TRBJ2-7, with TRBD1 matching over 7 bases. V shed 5 bases, J shed 8 bases, and the junction held 15 bases outside the gene matches. The CDR3 has 15 amino acids. CDR1 and CDR2 from the germline V gene are SEHNR and FQNEAQ (reference sequence). The CDR3 sequence: CASSTSRDSWFQQYF. For the CDR3, the DNA is TGTGCCAGCAGCACCAGCCGGGACAGTTGGTTTCAGCAGTACTTC.

This clonotype occurred many times. J is TRBJ1-2 and V is TRBV3-1; D is ambiguous. Germline loops: CDR1 LGHDT, CDR2 YNNKEL (reference sequence). V was shortened by 1 base and J by 8 bases, with 14 bases between the two germline ends. The CDR3 consists of 14 residues. CDR3 region: CASSQGRWAGGYTF. CDR3 coding DNA: TGTGCCAGCAGCCAAGGCCGGTGGGCTGGGGGCTACACCTTC.

This clonotype was detected many times. The rearrangement joins TRBV5-1 to TRBJ2-3; TRBD2 aligns across 11 bases. The germline CDR1 and CDR2 sequences are SGHRS and YFSETQ. The CDR3 length is 14 residues. V lost 2 bases to trimming and J lost 5 bases; unmatched junction nucleotides: 1. The CDR3 coding sequence is TGCGCCAGCAGCTTTCTAGCGGGGGGAGATACGCAGTATTTT. The encoded protein is CASSFLAGGDTQYF.

In this sample, this clonotype turned up many times. The gene calls are TRBV4-3 and TRBJ2-3; no definite D call. V lost 0 bases to trimming and J lost 2 bases, with 9 bases between them. Germline V gene sequence: CDR1 LGHNA, CDR2 YSLEER. This CDR3 is 15 amino acids long. In DNA form, the CDR3 reads TGCGCCAGCAGCCAAGACGACTCGAACACAGATACGCAGTATTTT. Translation: CASSQDDSNTDTQYF.

This clonotype was observed many times. The chain is built from TRBV7-9 and TRBJ1-4, with D tentatively TRBD1 (5 bases). The V gene's germline CDR1 is SEHNR and CDR2 FQNEAQ (reference sequence). The CDR3 is 16 amino acids. The V and J ends lost 6 bases and 7 bases respectively, with 21 bases between them. CDR3 amino acids: CASSATRGAGGEKLFF. The CDR3 region has the DNA TGTGCCAGCAGTGCGACAAGGGGAGCGGGAGGTGAAAAACTGTTTTTT.

This clonotype was seen repeatedly, ten times or more. The V call is TRBV7-2, the J call TRBJ2-1; 13 bases are shared with TRBD2. The ends lost 5 bases at V and 6 bases at J; junction bases unmatched: 4. The CDR3 contains 15 residues. Germline-derived CDR1 and CDR2 are SGHTA and FQGNSA. The CDR3: CASSPGLAGANEQFF. DNA for the CDR3: TGTGCCAGCAGCCCCGGACTAGCGGGGGCCAATGAGCAGTTCTTC.

This clonotype was observed at least ten times. The genes are TRBV5-4 and TRBJ1-1, with D possibly TRBD1 on 6 matching bases. Germline loops: CDR1 SGHNT, CDR2 YYREEE (reference sequence). Trimming removed 4 bases from V and 1 base from J, with 20 bases in between. The CDR3 spans 17 residues. The CDR3, as DNA: TGTGCCAGCAGCCCCTTTTCGGGGGCGGTGAGGAACACTGAAGCTTTCTTT. Its protein product is CASSPFSGAVRNTEAFF.

This clonotype showed up just a few times. This chain connects TRBV19 to TRBJ1-1; D remains ambiguous. Germline V gene data show CDR1 as LNHDA and CDR2 as SQIVND (reference sequence). This CDR3 contains 13 residues. Trimming removed 5 bases at V and 4 bases at J, with 11 bases between. The CDR3 here is CASSPNPGTEAFF. CDR3 coding DNA: TGTGCCAGTAGTCCTAACCCGGGCACTGAAGCTTTCTTT.

This clonotype was observed many times. The chain carries TRBV5-1 and TRBJ1-6, with TRBD1 identical over 7 bases. Germline assignment: CDR1 SGHRS and CDR2 YFSETQ. The junction had 5 bases not matched to a gene; V was cut back by 6 bases and J by 2 bases. The CDR3 is 15 residues long. The CDR3 protein is CASTPQGAYNSPLHF. DNA of the CDR3: TGCGCCAGCACCCCTCAGGGGGCCTATAATTCACCCCTCCACTTT.

The table lists this clonotype with many counts. CDR3 region: CASSLARNSYEQYV. In DNA form, the CDR3 reads TGTGCCAGCAGCTTAGCCAGGAACTCCTACGAGCAGTACGTC. V gene TRBV11-2 combines with J gene TRBJ2-7; unclear D gene. Germline CDR1 SGHAT, CDR2 FQNNGV. V was clipped by 1 base and J by 0 bases, with 7 bases between them. The CDR3 contains 14 residues.

This clonotype was recorded many times. The chain combines TRBV14 with TRBJ1-2, with D perhaps matching TRBD1 (6 bases). CDR3 length: 16 amino acids. CDR1 and CDR2 from the germline V gene are SGHDN and FVKESK. V gave up 2 bases and J gave up 4 bases, with 17 bases separating them. Here the CDR3 DNA reads TGTGCCAGCAGCCAAAGCAAGAAACAGGGCTTCTATGGCTACACCTTC. Translated: CASSQSKKQGFYGYTF.